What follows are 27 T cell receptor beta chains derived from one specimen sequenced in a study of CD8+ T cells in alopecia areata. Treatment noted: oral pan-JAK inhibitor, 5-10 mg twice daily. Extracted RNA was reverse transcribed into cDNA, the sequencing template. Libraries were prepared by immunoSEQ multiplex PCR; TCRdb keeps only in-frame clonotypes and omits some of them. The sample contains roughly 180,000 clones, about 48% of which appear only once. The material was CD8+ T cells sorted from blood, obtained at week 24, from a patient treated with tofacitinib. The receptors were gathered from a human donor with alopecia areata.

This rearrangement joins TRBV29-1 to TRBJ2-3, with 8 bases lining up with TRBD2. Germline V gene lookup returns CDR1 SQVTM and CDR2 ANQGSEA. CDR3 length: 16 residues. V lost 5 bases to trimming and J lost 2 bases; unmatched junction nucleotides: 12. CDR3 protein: CSVIGDAGGNTDTQYF. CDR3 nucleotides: TGCAGCGTTATTGGTGACGCGGGGGGAAACACAGATACGCAGTATTTT.

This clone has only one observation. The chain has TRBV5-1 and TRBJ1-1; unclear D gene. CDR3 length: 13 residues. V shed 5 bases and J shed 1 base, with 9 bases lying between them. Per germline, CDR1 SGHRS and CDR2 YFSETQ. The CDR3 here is CASRSRTNTEAFF. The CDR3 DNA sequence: TGCGCCAGCAGATCTAGGACGAACACTGAAGCTTTCTTT.

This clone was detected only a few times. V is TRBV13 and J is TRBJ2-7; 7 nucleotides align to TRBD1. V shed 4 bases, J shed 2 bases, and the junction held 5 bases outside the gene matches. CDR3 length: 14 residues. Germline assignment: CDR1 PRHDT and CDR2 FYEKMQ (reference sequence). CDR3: CASSSQDRTYEQYF. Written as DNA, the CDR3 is TGTGCCAGCAGCTCCCAGGACAGGACCTACGAGCAGTACTTC.

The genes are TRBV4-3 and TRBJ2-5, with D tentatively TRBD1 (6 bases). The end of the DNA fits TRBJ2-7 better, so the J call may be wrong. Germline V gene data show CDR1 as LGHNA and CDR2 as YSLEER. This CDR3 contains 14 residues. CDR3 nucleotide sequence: TGCGCCAGCAGCCAAGAGACAGGAACCTACGAGCAGTACTTC. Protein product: CASSQETGTYEQYF.

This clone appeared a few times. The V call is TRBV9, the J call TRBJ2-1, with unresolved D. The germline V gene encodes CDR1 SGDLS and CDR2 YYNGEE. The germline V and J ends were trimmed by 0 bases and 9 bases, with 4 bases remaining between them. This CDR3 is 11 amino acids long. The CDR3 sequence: CASSVGVEQFF. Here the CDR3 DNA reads TGTGCCAGCAGCGTAGGAGTTGAGCAGTTCTTC.

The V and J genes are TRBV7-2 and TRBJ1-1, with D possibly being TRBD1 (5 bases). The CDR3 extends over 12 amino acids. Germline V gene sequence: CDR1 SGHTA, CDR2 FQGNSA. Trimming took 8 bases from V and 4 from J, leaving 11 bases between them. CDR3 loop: CASRLGGTEAFF. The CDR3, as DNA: TGTGCCAGCCGTTTGGGGGGCACTGAAGCTTTCTTT.

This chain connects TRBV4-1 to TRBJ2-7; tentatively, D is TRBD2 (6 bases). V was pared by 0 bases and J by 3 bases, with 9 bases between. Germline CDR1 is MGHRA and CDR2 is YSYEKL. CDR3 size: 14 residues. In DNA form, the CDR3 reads TGCGCCAGCAGCCAAGATAAGGGAGGCTACGAGCAGTACTTC. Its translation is CASSQDKGGYEQYF.

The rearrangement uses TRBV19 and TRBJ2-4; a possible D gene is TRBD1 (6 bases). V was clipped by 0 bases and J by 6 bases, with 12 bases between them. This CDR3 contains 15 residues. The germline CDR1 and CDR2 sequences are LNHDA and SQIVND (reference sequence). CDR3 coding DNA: TGTGCCAGTAGTATAGACTCGACAGGAGCAAACATTCAGTACTTC. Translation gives CASSIDSTGANIQYF.

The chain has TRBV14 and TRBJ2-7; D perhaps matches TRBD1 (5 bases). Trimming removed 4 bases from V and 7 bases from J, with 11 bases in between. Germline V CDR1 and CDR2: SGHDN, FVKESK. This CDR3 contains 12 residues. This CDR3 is CASSRLSGEQYF. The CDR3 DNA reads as TGTGCCAGCAGCCGATTATCAGGGGAGCAGTACTTC.

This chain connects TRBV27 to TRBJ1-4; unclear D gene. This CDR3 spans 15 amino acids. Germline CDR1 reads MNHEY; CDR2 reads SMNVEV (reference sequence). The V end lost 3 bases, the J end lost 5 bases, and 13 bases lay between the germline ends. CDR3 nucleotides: TGTGCCAGCAGTTTGGGCCAGTCAAGGAATGAAAAACTGTTTTTT. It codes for CASSLGQSRNEKLFF.

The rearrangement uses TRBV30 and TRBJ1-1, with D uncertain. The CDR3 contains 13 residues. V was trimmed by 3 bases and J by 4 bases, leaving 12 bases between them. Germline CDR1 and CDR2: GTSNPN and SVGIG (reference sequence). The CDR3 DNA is TGTGCCTGGAGGTCACCGGGAGCCACTGAAGCTTTCTTT. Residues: CAWRSPGATEAFF.

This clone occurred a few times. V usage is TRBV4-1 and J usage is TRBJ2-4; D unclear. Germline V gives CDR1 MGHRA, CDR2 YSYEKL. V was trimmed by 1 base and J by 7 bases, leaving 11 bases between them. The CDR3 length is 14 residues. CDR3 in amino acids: CASSQGLIGNIQYF. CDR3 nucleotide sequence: TGCGCCAGCAGCCAAGGCCTGATAGGGAACATTCAGTACTTC.

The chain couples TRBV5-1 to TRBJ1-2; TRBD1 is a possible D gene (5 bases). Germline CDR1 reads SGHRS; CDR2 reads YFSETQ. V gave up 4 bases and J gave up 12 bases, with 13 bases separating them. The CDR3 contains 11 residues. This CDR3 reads CASSHEGRDTF. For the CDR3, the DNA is TGCGCCAGCAGCCATGAGGGACGGGACACCTTC.

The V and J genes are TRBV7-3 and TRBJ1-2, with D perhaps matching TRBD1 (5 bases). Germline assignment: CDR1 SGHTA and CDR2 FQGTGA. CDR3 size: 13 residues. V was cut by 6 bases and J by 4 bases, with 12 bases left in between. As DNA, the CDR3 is TGTGCCAGCAGTCATGACAGCTCCTATGGCTACACCTTC. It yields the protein CASSHDSSYGYTF. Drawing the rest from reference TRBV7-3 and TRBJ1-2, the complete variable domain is GAGVSQTPSNKVTEKGKYVELRCDPISGHTALYWYRQSLGQGPEFLIYFQGTGAADDSGLPNDRFFAVRPEGSVSTLKIQRTERGDSAVYLCASSHDSSYGYTFGSGTRLTVV.

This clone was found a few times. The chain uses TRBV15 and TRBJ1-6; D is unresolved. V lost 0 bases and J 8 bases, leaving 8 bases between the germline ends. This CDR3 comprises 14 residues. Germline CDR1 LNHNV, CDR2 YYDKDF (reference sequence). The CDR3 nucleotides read TGTGCCACCAGCAGAGATACGGCAGATTCACCCCTCCACTTT. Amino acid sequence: CATSRDTADSPLHF.

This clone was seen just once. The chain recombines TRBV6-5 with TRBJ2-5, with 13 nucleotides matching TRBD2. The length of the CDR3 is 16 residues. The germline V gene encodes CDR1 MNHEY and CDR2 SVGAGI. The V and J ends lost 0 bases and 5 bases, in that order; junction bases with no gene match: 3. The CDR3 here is CASSYSGLAGSETQYF. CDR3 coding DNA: TGTGCCAGCAGTTACTCGGGACTAGCGGGGAGTGAGACCCAGTACTTC.

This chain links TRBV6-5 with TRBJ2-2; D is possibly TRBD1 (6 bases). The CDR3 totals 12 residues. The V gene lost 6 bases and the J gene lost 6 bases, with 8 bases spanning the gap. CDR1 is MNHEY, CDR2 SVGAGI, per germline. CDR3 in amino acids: CASSPGAGELFF. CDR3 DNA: TGTGCCAGCAGCCCAGGGGCCGGGGAGCTGTTTTTT.

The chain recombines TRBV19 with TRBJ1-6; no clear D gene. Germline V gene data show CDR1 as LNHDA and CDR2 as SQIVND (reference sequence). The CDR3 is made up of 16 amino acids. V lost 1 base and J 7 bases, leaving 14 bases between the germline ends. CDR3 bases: TGTGCCAGTAGTATAGGGTACCCGGCCAACAATTCACCCCTCCACTTT. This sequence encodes CASSIGYPANNSPLHF.

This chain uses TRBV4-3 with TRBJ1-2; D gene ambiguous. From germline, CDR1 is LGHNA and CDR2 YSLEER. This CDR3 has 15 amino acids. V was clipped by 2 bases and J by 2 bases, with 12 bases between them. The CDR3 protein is CASSQSYGENYGYTF. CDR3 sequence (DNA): TGCGCCAGCAGCCAATCGTACGGGGAGAACTATGGCTACACCTTC.

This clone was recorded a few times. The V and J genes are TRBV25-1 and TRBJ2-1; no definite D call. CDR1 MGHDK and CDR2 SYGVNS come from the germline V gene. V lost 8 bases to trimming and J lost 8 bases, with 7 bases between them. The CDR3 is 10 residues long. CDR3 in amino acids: CASGSDEQFF. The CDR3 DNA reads TGTGCCAGCGGTTCGGATGAGCAGTTCTTC.

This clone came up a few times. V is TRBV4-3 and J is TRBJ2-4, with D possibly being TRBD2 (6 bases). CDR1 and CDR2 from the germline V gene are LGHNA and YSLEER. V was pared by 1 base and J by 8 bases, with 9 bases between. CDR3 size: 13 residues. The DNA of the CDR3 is TGCGCCAGCAGCCAAGGACTAGGACACATTCAGTACTTC. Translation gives CASSQGLGHIQYF.

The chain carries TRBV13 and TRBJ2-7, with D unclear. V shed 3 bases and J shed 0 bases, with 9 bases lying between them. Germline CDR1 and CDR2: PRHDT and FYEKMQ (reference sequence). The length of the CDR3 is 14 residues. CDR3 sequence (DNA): TGTGCCAGCAGCTTGTGGTCCCGCTCCTACGAGCAGTACTTC. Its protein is CASSLWSRSYEQYF.

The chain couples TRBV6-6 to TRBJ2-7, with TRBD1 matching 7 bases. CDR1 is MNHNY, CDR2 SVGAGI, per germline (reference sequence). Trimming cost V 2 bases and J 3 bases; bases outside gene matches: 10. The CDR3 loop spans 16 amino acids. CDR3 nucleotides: TGTGCCAGCAGTTACCCTCCCGGGACAGCGAACTACGAGCAGTACTTC. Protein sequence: CASSYPPGTANYEQYF.

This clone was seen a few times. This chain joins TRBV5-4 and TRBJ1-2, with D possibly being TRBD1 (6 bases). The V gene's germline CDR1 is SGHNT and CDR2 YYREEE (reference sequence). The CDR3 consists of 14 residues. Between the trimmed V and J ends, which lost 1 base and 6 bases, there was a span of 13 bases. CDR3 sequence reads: CASSLMQGLHGYTF. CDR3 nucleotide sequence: TGTGCCAGCAGCTTGATGCAGGGGCTTCATGGCTACACCTTC.

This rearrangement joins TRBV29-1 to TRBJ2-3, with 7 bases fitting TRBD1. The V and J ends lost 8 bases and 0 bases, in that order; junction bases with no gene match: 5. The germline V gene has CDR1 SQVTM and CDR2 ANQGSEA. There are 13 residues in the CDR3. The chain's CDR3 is CSITGDSTDTQYF. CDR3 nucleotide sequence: TGCAGCATCACAGGGGACAGCACAGATACGCAGTATTTT.

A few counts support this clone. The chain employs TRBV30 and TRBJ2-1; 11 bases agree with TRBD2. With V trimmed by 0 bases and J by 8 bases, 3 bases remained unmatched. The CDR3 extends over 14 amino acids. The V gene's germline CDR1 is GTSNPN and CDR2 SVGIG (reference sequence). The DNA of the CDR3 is TGTGCCTGGAGTGTTAGCGGGGGGGCCTATGAGCAGTTCTTC. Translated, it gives CAWSVSGGAYEQFF.

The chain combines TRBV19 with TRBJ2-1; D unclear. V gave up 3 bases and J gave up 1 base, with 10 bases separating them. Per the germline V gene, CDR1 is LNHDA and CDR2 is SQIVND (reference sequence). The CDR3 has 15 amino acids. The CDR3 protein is CASSISSNSYNEQFF. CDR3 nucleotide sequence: TGTGCCAGTAGTATCAGTAGCAATTCCTACAATGAGCAGTTCTTC.